This is a list of T cell receptor beta chains from one sample in a study of blood T cell repertoires in COVID-19. Clones were read by immunoSEQ multiplex PCR, and TCRdb kept only the in-frame ones, dropping some. Among 300,000 to 400,000 clones, more than 90% were seen once, and the ten largest hold 2.6%. Sequences were obtained from PBMCs or T cells enriched from blood (not recorded which). These receptors all come from a man aged 60 to 75 who had recovered from COVID-19. Both conserved end residues are part of each CDR3. D genes are given only for firm matches. Not every row has a clone size; where given, it reads once, few, many or a size class.

clone_size j_call d_call v_call cdr3_aa cdr3_nt
- TRBJ1-3 - TRBV6-2/TRBV6-3 CASSRGGGNTIYF TGTGCCAGCAGCCGCGGTGGTGGAAACACCATATATTTT
- TRBJ2-7 TRBD1 TRBV6-6 CASSLLGQGPNYEQYF TGTGCCAGCAGTTTGCTTGGACAGGGGCCCAACTACGAGCAGTACTTC
- TRBJ2-5 TRBD1 TRBV4-1 CASSQWARTGGRETQYF TGCGCCAGCAGCCAATGGGCCCGAACAGGGGGCCGGGAGACCCAGTACTTC
- TRBJ2-1 - TRBV18 CASSRETVVRFVEQFF TGTGCCAGCTCCCGGGAGACAGTTGTCAGGTTTGTTGAGCAGTTCTTC
- TRBJ1-2 - TRBV11-3 CASSLVRPSSRGYTF TGTGCCAGCAGCTTAGTACGTCCGTCCTCTAGAGGCTACACCTTC
- TRBJ2-5 TRBD1 TRBV24-1 CATSDPRDRVETQYF TGTGCCACCAGTGACCCACGGGACAGGGTTGAGACCCAGTACTTC
- TRBJ2-5 TRBD1 TRBV9 CASSVGPTRGRETQYF TGTGCCAGCAGCGTAGGCCCCACCAGGGGGCGGGAGACCCAGTACTTC
- TRBJ1-4 TRBD1 TRBV9 CASSPKTGGGEKLFF TGTGCCAGCAGCCCAAAGACAGGGGGGGGTGAAAAACTGTTTTTT
- TRBJ1-5 - TRBV6-5 CASSYEGGNQPQHF TGTGCCAGCAGTTACGAGGGGGGCAATCAGCCCCAGCATTTT
- TRBJ2-1 - TRBV5-6 CASSFYPTRSSYNEQFF TGTGCCAGCAGCTTCTATCCGACTAGGAGCTCCTACAATGAGCAGTTCTTC
- TRBJ1-3 - TRBV4-1 CASSQADTYSGNTIYF TGCGCCAGCAGCCAAGCGGACACCTACTCTGGAAACACCATATATTTT
once TRBJ1-6 - TRBV21-1 CASSKAGGGQGECSYNSPLHF TGTGCCAGCAGCAAAGCTGGGGGGGGACAGGGTGAGTGCTCCTATAATTCACCCCTCCACTTT
- TRBJ1-4 TRBD1 TRBV4-2 CASSQRDRGHEKLFF TGTGCCAGCAGCCAAAGGGACAGGGGGCATGAAAAACTGTTTTTT
- TRBJ1-3 - TRBV19 CASSISPRGNTIYF TGTGCCAGTAGTATAAGTCCCAGAGGAAACACCATATATTTT
- TRBJ1-2 - TRBV11-2 CASSLGQGGYTF TGTGCCAGCAGCTTAGGCCAGGGTGGCTACACCTTC
few TRBJ1-2 TRBD1 TRBV4-3 CASSLTGGLSAGYTF TGCGCCAGCAGCCTCACAGGGGGTCTGTCCGCCGGCTACACCTTC
- TRBJ2-5 - TRBV6-5 CASRGGGGQETQYF TGTGCCAGCCGCGGAGGGGGCGGCCAAGAGACCCAGTACTTC
- TRBJ2-7 - TRBV11-2 CASSPSYQRTYEQYF TGTGCCAGCAGCCCCTCTTACCAGCGGACCTACGAGCAGTACTTC
- TRBJ1-3 - TRBV19 CASIHHSGNTIYF TGTGCCAGTATACACCACTCTGGAAACACCATATATTTT
- TRBJ2-1 - TRBV11-3 CASSLEPGSSYNEQFF TGTGCCAGCAGCTTAGAGCCCGGGAGCTCCTACAATGAGCAGTTCTTC
- TRBJ2-1 TRBD2 TRBV7-9 CASSIAGPNEQFF TGTGCCAGCAGCATAGCGGGCCCGAATGAGCAGTTCTTC
- TRBJ2-7 TRBD2 TRBV6-2/TRBV6-3 CASSPQTSEPREQYF TGTGCCAGCAGTCCCCAGACTAGCGAACCACGGGAGCAGTACTTC
- TRBJ1-1 - TRBV3-1/TRBV3-2 CASSHPDTSKAFF TGTGCCAGCAGCCACCCCGACACGTCAAAAGCTTTCTTT
- TRBJ1-1 - TRBV4-1 CASSQGVYLTEAFF TGCGCCAGCAGCCAAGGAGTCTACCTCACTGAAGCTTTCTTT
- TRBJ2-1 TRBD1 TRBV7-8 CASSPRFDRGNEQFF TGTGCCAGCAGCCCACGATTCGACAGGGGCAATGAGCAGTTCTTC